This T cell receptor (beta chain) emerged from a study of Ad26.COV2.S vaccination and SARS-CoV-2 variants. About the research overall: Donor was in the COV1001 Ad26.COV2.S trial arm. Ad26.COV2.S, an intramuscular injection, was given once or twice 56 days apart. Findings and limits, study-wide: Whether participants received vaccine or placebo, their non-spike TCR breadth was similar.

As to this clone: Antigen unknown.

The treatment is: around 19 received Ad26.COV2.S at low or high dose, single or two shots; 5 received placebo; per-sample allocation not given. Samples came from day 63 after the first vaccine or placebo injection. This adult donor, from Boston, was 18-55 years old. Measured with immunoSEQ multiplex PCR; TCRdb has only the in-frame clones, and not every one. The sample shows 410,000 or so clones, about nine tenths of them seen only once. This clonotype originated in a person aged 18-60 years who received the Ad26.COV2.S COVID-19 vaccine or a placebo. The sample in question was peripheral blood, obtained in a trial of Ad26.COV2.S vaccine versus placebo.

This chain's CDR3 is CASSKTSSYNEQFF. CDR3 in DNA: TGTGCCAGTAGTAAAACTAGCTCCTACAATGAGCAGTTCTTC. This rearrangement joins TRBV19 to TRBJ2-1, with a weak D call TRBD2 (5 bases). V lost 4 bases, J lost 0 bases, and 7 bases lay in between. Germline loops: CDR1 LNHDA, CDR2 SQIVND (reference sequence). This CDR3 spans 14 amino acids.